The next 25 T cell receptor beta chains were all read from a single sample in a study of T cell changes during pregnancy in multiple sclerosis. Using immunoSEQ multiplex PCR, the repertoire was profiled, and TCRdb retains in-frame clones only, with some absent. The table lists tens of thousands of clones, 91% of them singletons. Material: CD4+ T cells from peripheral blood mononuclear cells, obtained in the second trimester of pregnancy. These receptors all come from a female donor in good health, enrolled as a control in a pregnancy study.

V and J are TRBV2 and TRBJ1-2, with TRBD1 matching 9 bases. The CDR3 has 16 residues. The germline V gene has CDR1 SNHLY and CDR2 FYNNEI. The V and J ends lost 4 bases and 0 bases, in that order; junction bases with no gene match: 6. CDR3 loop: CASSVPGQGTNYGYTF. CDR3 DNA sequence: TGTGCCAGCAGTGTACCGGGACAGGGAACTAACTATGGCTACACCTTC.

The J gene is TRBJ2-7, the V gene TRBV30; TRBD1 might be the D (5 bases). Trimming took off 2 bases at V and 3 bases at J, with 14 bases between the two ends. This CDR3 has 14 amino acids. Germline V gene lookup returns CDR1 GTSNPN and CDR2 SVGIG (reference sequence). CDR3 coding DNA: TGTGCCTGGAGTCGCCAGGGCGGTCGCTACGAGCAGTACTTC. Its translation is CAWSRQGGRYEQYF.

This CDR3 reads CASSSLAGAARETQYF. The CDR3 DNA follows: TGTGCCAGCAGCTCTCTAGCGGGGGCCGCCAGGGAGACCCAGTACTTC. This chain uses TRBV11-2 with TRBJ2-5; 10 nucleotides align to TRBD2. The CDR3 sequence is 16 residues long. Germline V CDR1 and CDR2: SGHAT, FQNNGV. V lost 4 bases and J lost 5; bases outside the gene matches: 10. Based on the CDR3 plus reference TRBV11-2 and TRBJ2-5, the full variable domain is EAGVAQSPRYKIIEKRQSVAFWCNPISGHATLYWYQQILGQGPKLLIQFQNNGVVDDSQLPKDRFSAERLKGVDSTLKIQPAKLEDSAVYLCASSSLAGAARETQYFGPGTRLLVL.

The chain combines TRBV21-1 with TRBJ2-7; TRBD2 is the table's D call, not checked against the DNA. TRBV21-1 is given as a pseudogene. This CDR3 contains 12 residues. The DNA of the CDR3 is TGTGCCAGCAGCAGGGGTCGCGGGGAGCAGTACTTC. Its translation is CASSRGRGEQYF.

The CDR3 is CASSQPTGVGVAYGYTF. DNA of the CDR3: TGCGCCAGCAGCCAACCGACAGGGGTCGGGGTAGCCTATGGCTACACCTTC. The chain has TRBV4-1 and TRBJ1-2; TRBD1 matches 8 bases. CDR3 length equals 17 residues. The junction had 12 bases not matched to a gene; V was cut back by 2 bases and J by 4 bases. CDR1 is MGHRA and CDR2 is YSYEKL in the germline V gene.

The genes are TRBV19 and TRBJ2-3, with TRBD2 as a possible D gene (5 bases). Germline CDR1 LNHDA, CDR2 SQIVND (reference sequence). Between the trimmed V and J ends, which lost 5 bases and 0 bases, there was a span of 21 bases. The CDR3 totals 18 residues. CDR3 sequence: CASSDWGREYASTDTQYF. The DNA of the CDR3 is TGTGCCAGTAGTGATTGGGGTAGGGAGTACGCTAGCACAGATACGCAGTATTTT.

The rearrangement joins TRBV7-8 to TRBJ1-2; 9 bases agree with TRBD1. The CDR3 is 15 amino acids. V was clipped by 0 bases and J by 8 bases; unmatched bases: 7. The germline V gene encodes CDR1 SGHVS and CDR2 FQNEAQ. The CDR3 DNA follows: TGTGCCAGCAGCTTAGCGGACAGGGGAGTGCCCGGCTACACCTTC. Translating it yields CASSLADRGVPGYTF.

The V gene is TRBV7-2, the J gene TRBJ2-2, with D possibly being TRBD2 (5 bases). This CDR3 is 16 amino acids long. V was clipped by 4 bases and J by 1 base, with 13 bases between them. The germline V gene encodes CDR1 SGHTA and CDR2 FQGNSA. CDR3 amino acids: CASSYLGVGNTGELFF. DNA for the CDR3: TGTGCCAGCAGCTACCTCGGGGTAGGGAACACCGGGGAGCTGTTTTTT.

This sequence joins TRBV9 and TRBJ2-3, with 8 bases matching TRBD2. This CDR3 has 16 residues. In germline, CDR1 is SGDLS, CDR2 YYNGEE. The V gene end was trimmed by 6 bases and the J gene end by 3 bases; junction bases not matched to a gene: 12. CDR3 residues: CASNEEHGGGTDTQYF. Written as DNA, the CDR3 is TGTGCCAGCAACGAAGAGCACGGGGGGGGGACAGATACGCAGTATTTT.

At least ten counts were recorded for this clone. V gene TRBV7-2 combines with J gene TRBJ1-5; possible D gene TRBD1, 6 bases. V lost 3 bases to trimming and J lost 4 bases, with 7 bases between them. This CDR3 is built from 13 residues. CDR1 is SGHTA and CDR2 is FQGNSA in the germline V gene. The chain's CDR3 is CASSLRGNQPQHF. The CDR3 DNA is TGTGCCAGCAGCTTGAGGGGGAATCAGCCCCAGCATTTT. Looking up the rest from reference TRBV7-2 and TRBJ1-5 gives the full variable domain: GAGVSQSPSNKVTEKGKDVELRCDPISGHTALYWYRQSLGQGLEFLIYFQGNSAPDKSGLPSDRFSAERTGGSVSTLTIQRTQQEDSAVYLCASSLRGNQPQHFGDGTRLSIL.

V gene TRBV18 combines with J gene TRBJ2-7, with D maybe TRBD1 (6 bases). V lost 0 bases to trimming and J lost 2 bases, with 8 bases between them. CDR1 is KGHSH and CDR2 is LQKENI in the germline V gene. The CDR3 runs to 14 residues. The CDR3 sequence: CASSPPAGAYEQYF. The CDR3 DNA is TGTGCCAGCTCACCACCCGCAGGGGCCTACGAGCAGTACTTC.

This sequence joins TRBV7-5 and TRBJ1-2; the DNA was not compared with TRBD1, the D call given in the table. TRBV7-5 is classified as a pseudogene. The CDR3 spans 11 residues. The CDR3 reads CAGRGLDGYTF. In nucleotides, the CDR3 is TGTGCCGGTAGGGGGTTGGATGGCTACACCTTC.

The rearrangement joins TRBV2 to TRBJ2-3; 8 bases match TRBD1. The CDR3 extends over 15 amino acids. The V gene's germline CDR1 is SNHLY and CDR2 FYNNEI. V shed 6 bases and J 4 bases; nucleotides not matched to a gene: 9. The CDR3 nucleotides read TGTGCCAGCAGACCCCGGGACAGGAGCGCAGATACGCAGTATTTT. Translated, it gives CASRPRDRSADTQYF.

The genes are TRBV7-3 and TRBJ2-7; 9 bases are shared with TRBD1. The length of the CDR3 is 15 residues. Germline-derived CDR1 and CDR2 are SGHTA and FQGTGA. V shed 1 base and J 7 bases; nucleotides not matched to a gene: 8. CDR3 sequence (DNA): TGTGCCAGCAGCTTAAGAGTGGGACAGGGATATGAGCAGTACTTC. Amino acids: CASSLRVGQGYEQYF.

The rearrangement uses TRBV28 and TRBJ1-6; tentatively, D is TRBD1 (6 bases). Trimming removed 6 bases at V and 7 bases at J, with 22 bases between. Germline loops: CDR1 MDHEN, CDR2 SYDVKM. The CDR3 has 17 amino acids. The CDR3 loop is CASRKTGASLRNSPLHF. In DNA form, the CDR3 reads TGTGCCAGCAGAAAGACAGGAGCGTCACTGAGGAATTCACCCCTCCACTTT.

This chain joins TRBV30 and TRBJ1-5, with 8 positions matching TRBD1. The germline CDR1 and CDR2 sequences are GTSNPN and SVGIG (reference sequence). The junction had 0 bases not matched to a gene; V was cut back by 0 bases and J by 5 bases. This CDR3 is 13 amino acids long. CDR3 coding DNA: TGTGCCTGGAGTGTACAGGGGGATCAGCCCCAGCATTTT. This codes for CAWSVQGDQPQHF.

This chain uses TRBV2 with TRBJ2-5, with D perhaps TRBD2 (7 bases). Trimming pared 6 bases from V and 5 bases from J, leaving 19 bases between. CDR3 size: 15 residues. Germline lookup yields CDR1 SNHLY and CDR2 FYNNEI. The CDR3 reads CASRLTPRGGETQYF. The CDR3 nucleotides read TGTGCCAGCAGACTCACCCCCAGGGGAGGGGAGACCCAGTACTTC.

V is TRBV7-3 and J is TRBJ2-3; 7 bases line up with TRBD2. In germline, CDR1 is SGHTA, CDR2 FQGTGA. Trimming at V came to 2 bases and at J to 4 bases, leaving 3 bases not matched to a gene. The CDR3 is 14 residues long. CDR3 amino acids: CASSLSSGPDTQYF. The CDR3 DNA follows: TGTGCCAGCAGCTTATCTAGCGGTCCAGATACGCAGTATTTT.

A note on this clone: Other DNA sequences of this sample code for an identical CDR3. This chain joins TRBV18 and TRBJ2-1; D might be TRBD1 (5 bases). V lost 3 bases, J lost 7 bases, and 7 bases lay in between. There are 12 residues in the CDR3. Germline V gene data show CDR1 as KGHSH and CDR2 as LQKENI. CDR3 region: CASSPQGNEQFF. The DNA of the CDR3 is TGTGCCAGCTCACCCCAGGGTAATGAGCAGTTCTTC.

This clone was detected a few times. This rearrangement joins TRBV20-1 to TRBJ2-1, with 8 bases that match TRBD2. This CDR3 comprises 10 residues. CDR1 is DFQATT, CDR2 SNEGSKA, per germline (reference sequence). In nucleotides, the CDR3 is TGCGGACTAGCCAAAGGTGAGCAGTTCTTC. It encodes CGLAKGEQFF.

In its sample, this clone was seen a few times. The chain uses TRBV5-4 and TRBJ1-1; TRBD1 agrees at 9 bases. Trimming at V came to 4 bases and at J to 1 base, leaving 5 bases not matched to a gene. The germline CDR1 and CDR2 sequences are SGHNT and YYREEE (reference sequence). CDR3 length: 15 amino acids. The CDR3 DNA reads as TGTGCCAGCAGCCCCGGACAGGGGAAGAACACTGAAGCTTTCTTT. This codes for CASSPGQGKNTEAFF.

The V gene is TRBV9, the J gene TRBJ1-5, with TRBD1 matching over 7 bases. Germline V gene data show CDR1 as SGDLS and CDR2 as YYNGEE. The CDR3 is 15 amino acids. V was pared by 0 bases and J by 5 bases, with 5 bases of the junction left unmatched. The CDR3 nucleotides read TGTGCCAGCAGCGTAGGGGGTACAGGGGATCAGCCCCAGCATTTT. It is translated as CASSVGGTGDQPQHF.

The rearrangement joins TRBV11-3 to TRBJ2-1, with D possibly being TRBD2 (5 bases). V dropped 6 bases and J dropped 1 base, with 13 bases sitting between them. CDR3 length: 15 amino acids. The germline V gene has CDR1 SGHNT and CDR2 YENEEA. CDR3 DNA sequence: TGTGCCAGCAGTGAGTCGGGAAGTTCCTACAATGAGCAGTTCTTC. Its translation is CASSESGSSYNEQFF.

J is TRBJ2-1 and V is TRBV7-3; 11 positions match TRBD2. CDR1 SGHTA and CDR2 FQGTGA come from the germline V gene. The CDR3 runs 16 residues. The junction had 8 bases not matched to a gene; V was cut back by 3 bases and J by 7 bases. DNA for the CDR3: TGTGCCAGCAGCTTGGCTAGCGGGGGGAGGAGGAATGAGCAGTTCTTC. Amino acid sequence: CASSLASGGRRNEQFF.

The genes are TRBV19 and TRBJ2-1; 13 bases are shared with TRBD2. Germline V gives CDR1 LNHDA, CDR2 SQIVND (reference sequence). CDR3 size: 15 residues. The J segment lost 6 bases and the V segment lost 6 bases, leaving 5 bases of the junction unmatched. The CDR3 DNA sequence: TGTGCCAGTAGACGGACTAGCGGGAGCTTCAATGAGCAGTTCTTC. Translation gives CASRRTSGSFNEQFF.